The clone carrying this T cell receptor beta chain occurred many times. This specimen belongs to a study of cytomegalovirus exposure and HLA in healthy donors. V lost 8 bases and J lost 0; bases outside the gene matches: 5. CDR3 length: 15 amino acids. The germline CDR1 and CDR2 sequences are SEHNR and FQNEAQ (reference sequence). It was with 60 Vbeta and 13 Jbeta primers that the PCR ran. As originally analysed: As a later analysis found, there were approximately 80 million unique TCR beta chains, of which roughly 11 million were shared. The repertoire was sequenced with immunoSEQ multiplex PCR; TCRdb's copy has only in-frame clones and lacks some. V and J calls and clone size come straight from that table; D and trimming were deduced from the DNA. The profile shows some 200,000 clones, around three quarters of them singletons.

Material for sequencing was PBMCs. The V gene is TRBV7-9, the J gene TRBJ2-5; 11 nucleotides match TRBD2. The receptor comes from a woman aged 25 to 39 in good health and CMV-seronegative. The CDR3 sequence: CASGASGGYQETQYF. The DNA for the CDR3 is TGTGCCAGCGGGGCTAGCGGGGGGTACCAAGAGACCCAGTACTTC. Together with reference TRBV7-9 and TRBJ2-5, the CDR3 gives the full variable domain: DTGVSQNPRHKITKRGQNVTFRCDPISEHNRLYWYRQTLGQGPEFLTYFQNEAQLEKSRLLSDRFSAERPKGSFSTLEIQRTEQGDSAMYLCASGASGGYQETQYFGPGTRLLVL.